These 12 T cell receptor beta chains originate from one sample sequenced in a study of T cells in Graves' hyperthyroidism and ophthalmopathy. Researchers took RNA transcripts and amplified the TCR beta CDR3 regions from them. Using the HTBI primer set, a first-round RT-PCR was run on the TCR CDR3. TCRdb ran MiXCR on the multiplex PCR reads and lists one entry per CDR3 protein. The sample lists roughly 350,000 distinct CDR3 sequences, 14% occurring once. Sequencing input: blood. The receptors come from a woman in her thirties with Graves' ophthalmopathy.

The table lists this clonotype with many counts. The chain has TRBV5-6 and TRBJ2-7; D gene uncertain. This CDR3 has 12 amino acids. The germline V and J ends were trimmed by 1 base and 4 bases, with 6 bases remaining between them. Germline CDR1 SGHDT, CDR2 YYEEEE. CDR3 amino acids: CASSLMEYEQYF. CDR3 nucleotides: TGTGCCAGCAGCTTGATGGAATACGAGCAGTACTTC.

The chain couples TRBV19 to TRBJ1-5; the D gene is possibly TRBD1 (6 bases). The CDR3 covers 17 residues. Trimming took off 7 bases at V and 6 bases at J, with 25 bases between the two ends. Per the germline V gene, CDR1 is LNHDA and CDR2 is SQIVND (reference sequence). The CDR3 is CASNGSQQGRWVQPQHF. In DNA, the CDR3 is TGTGCCAGTAACGGAAGTCAACAGGGAAGATGGGTTCAGCCCCAGCATTTT.

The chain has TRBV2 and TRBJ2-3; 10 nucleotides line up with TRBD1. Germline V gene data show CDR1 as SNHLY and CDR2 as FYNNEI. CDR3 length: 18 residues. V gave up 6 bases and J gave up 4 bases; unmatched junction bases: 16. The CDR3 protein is CASSGHHRQGARSDTQYF. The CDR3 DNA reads TGTGCCAGCAGCGGTCACCATCGACAGGGGGCGCGGTCAGATACGCAGTATTTT.

The CDR3 bases are TGTGCCAGTAGTATGGGAACCTCTGGAAACACCATATATTTT. This encodes CASSMGTSGNTIYF. The V gene is TRBV19, the J gene TRBJ1-3; D remains ambiguous. The germline V and J ends were trimmed by 3 bases and 0 bases, with 6 bases remaining between them. This CDR3 has 14 residues. In germline, CDR1 is LNHDA, CDR2 SQIVND (reference sequence).

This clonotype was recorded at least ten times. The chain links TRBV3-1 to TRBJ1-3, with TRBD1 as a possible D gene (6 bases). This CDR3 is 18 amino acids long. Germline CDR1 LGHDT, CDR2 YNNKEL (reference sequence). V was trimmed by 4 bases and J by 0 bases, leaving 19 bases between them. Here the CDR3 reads CASSPIAGAKNSGNTIYF. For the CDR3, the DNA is TGTGCCAGCAGCCCCATAGCGGGGGCGAAAAACTCTGGAAACACCATATATTTT.

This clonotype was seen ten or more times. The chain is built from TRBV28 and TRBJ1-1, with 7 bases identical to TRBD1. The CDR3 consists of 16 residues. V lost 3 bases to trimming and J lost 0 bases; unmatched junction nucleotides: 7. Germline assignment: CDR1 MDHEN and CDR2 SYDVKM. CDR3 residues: CASSFNRGTMNTEAFF. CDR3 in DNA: TGTGCCAGCAGTTTTAACAGGGGAACCATGAACACTGAAGCTTTCTTT.

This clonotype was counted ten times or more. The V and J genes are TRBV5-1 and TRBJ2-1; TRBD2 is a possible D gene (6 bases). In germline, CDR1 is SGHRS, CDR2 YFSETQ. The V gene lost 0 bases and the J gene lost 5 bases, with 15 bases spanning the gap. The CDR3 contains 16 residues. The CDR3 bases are TGCGCCAGCAGCTTGGTCGCGGGGTTATCGGACAATGAGCAGTTCTTC. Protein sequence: CASSLVAGLSDNEQFF.

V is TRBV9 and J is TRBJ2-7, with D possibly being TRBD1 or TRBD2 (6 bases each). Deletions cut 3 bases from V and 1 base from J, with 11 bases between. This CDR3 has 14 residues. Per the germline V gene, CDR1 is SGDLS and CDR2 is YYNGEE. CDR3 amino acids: CASSEGGISYEQYF. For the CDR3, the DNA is TGTGCCAGCAGCGAAGGGGGGATTTCCTACGAGCAGTACTTC.

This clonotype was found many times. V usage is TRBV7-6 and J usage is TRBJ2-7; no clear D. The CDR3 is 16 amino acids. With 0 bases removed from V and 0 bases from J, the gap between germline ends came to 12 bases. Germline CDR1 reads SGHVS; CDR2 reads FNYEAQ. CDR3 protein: CASSLASSSHSYEQYF. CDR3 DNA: TGTGCCAGCAGCTTAGCGTCCAGTTCCCACTCCTACGAGCAGTACTTC.

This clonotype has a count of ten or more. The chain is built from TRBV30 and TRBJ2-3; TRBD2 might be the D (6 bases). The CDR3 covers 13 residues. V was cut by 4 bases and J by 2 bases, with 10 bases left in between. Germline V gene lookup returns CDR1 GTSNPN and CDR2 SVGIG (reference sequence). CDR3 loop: CAWTAGTTDTQYF. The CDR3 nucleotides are TGTGCCTGGACGGCGGGGACCACAGATACGCAGTATTTT.

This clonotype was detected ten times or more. The CDR3, as DNA: TGTGCCAGCAGCCGGTGGGGGCAGGGGAACTATGGCTACACCTTC. It encodes CASSRWGQGNYGYTF. This sequence joins TRBV14 and TRBJ1-2; a possible D gene is TRBD1 (6 bases). Germline values: CDR1 SGHDN, CDR2 FVKESK. This CDR3 spans 15 amino acids. Trimming took off 4 bases at V and 2 bases at J, with 14 bases between the two ends.

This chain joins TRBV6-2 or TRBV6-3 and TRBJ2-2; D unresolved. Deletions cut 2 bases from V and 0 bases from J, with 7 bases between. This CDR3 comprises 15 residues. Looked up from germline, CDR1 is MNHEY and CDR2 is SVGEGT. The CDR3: CASSYTEANTGELFF. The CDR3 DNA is TGTGCCAGCAGTTACACAGAAGCGAACACCGGGGAGCTGTTTTTT.